This T cell receptor (beta chain) originates from a study of graft-versus-host responses after intestinal transplantation. Study conclusions and caveats: After transplant, early declines in HvG clones were associated with peak levels of circulating GvH clones. Analysis identified GvH clones in recipient marrow, with some appearing first in ileum or blood.

Assay used: immunoSEQ multiplex PCR; TCRdb lists only in-frame clones, some missing. The table shows around 40,000 clones, with roughly 95% occurring only once. The V gene lost 1 base and the J gene lost 3 bases, with 7 bases spanning the gap. CDR3 size: 13 residues. The germline V gene has CDR1 SGHTA and CDR2 FQGTGA. As for this clone: Its antigen is still unknown.

The chain joins TRBV7-3 to TRBJ2-7; unclear D gene. The receptor was derived from a human donor who was the organ donor for an intestinal transplant. Specimen: unstimulated CD8+ T cells sorted from spleen or lymph node cells, collected before transplant. CDR3 DNA: TGTGCCAGCAGCTTAAGTCCCGACTACGAGCAGTACTTC. It is translated as CASSLSPDYEQYF.